Following are 8 T cell receptor beta chains from one sample sequenced in a study of cytomegalovirus exposure and HLA in healthy donors. The PCR employed 60 Vbeta primers together with 13 Jbeta primers. Assay: immunoSEQ multiplex PCR; the TCRdb copy retains only in-frame clones and omits some. Counted here are approximately 110,000 clones, 74% occurring once; the ten biggest clones make up about 2.6%. Input material: PBMCs. The source of these receptors is a man in his fifties in good health and CMV-seropositive.

The CDR3 loop is CASSLVGQPNTEAFF. CDR3 coding DNA: TGCGCCAGCAGCTTGGTGGGACAGCCAAACACTGAAGCTTTCTTT. V is TRBV5-1 and J is TRBJ1-1; 7 bases are shared with TRBD1. This CDR3 is 15 amino acids long. Germline CDR1 and CDR2: SGHRS and YFSETQ. V lost 0 bases to trimming and J lost 2 bases; unmatched junction nucleotides: 4.

This clone was detected only a few times. The J gene is TRBJ1-1, the V gene TRBV6-6; tentatively, D is TRBD1 (6 bases). The CDR3 spans 14 residues. Trimming shortened V by 7 bases and J by 3 bases, and 15 bases separated the two germline ends. The germline V gene has CDR1 MNHNY and CDR2 SVGAGI (reference sequence). The CDR3 DNA reads as TGTGCCAGCACCGAAAGGGGGGGGTACACTGAAGCTTTCTTT. Residues: CASTERGGYTEAFF.

This clone occurred many times. The J gene is TRBJ1-1, the V gene TRBV2; D uncertain. The CDR3 covers 14 residues. V gave up 11 bases and J gave up 0 bases, with 16 bases separating them. Germline loops: CDR1 SNHLY, CDR2 FYNNEI. The DNA for the CDR3 is TGTGCCGGAAAGCAAGGGAGTCTGAACACTGAAGCTTTCTTT. As protein: CAGKQGSLNTEAFF.

This clone is a singleton in its sample. This chain connects TRBV7-3 to TRBJ2-5, with TRBD1 matching 10 bases. The J segment lost 2 bases and the V segment lost 2 bases, leaving 2 bases of the junction unmatched. Per the germline V gene, CDR1 is SGHTA and CDR2 is FQGTGA. CDR3 length: 15 amino acids. The CDR3, as DNA: TGTGCCAGCAGCTTAGCGGGACAGGGGCAAGAGACCCAGTACTTC. It encodes CASSLAGQGQETQYF. Supplemented by reference TRBV7-3 and TRBJ2-5, the full variable domain reads GAGVSQTPSNKVTEKGKYVELRCDPISGHTALYWYRQSLGQGPEFLIYFQGTGAADDSGLPNDRFFAVRPEGSVSTLKIQRTERGDSAVYLCASSLAGQGQETQYFGPGTRLLVL.

In this sample, this clone turned up a few times. The chain carries TRBV5-4 and TRBJ2-3; the match to TRBD2 covers 7 bases. V lost 0 bases to trimming and J lost 2 bases; unmatched junction nucleotides: 6. Germline lookup yields CDR1 SGHNT and CDR2 YYREEE (reference sequence). This CDR3 is built from 16 residues. CDR3 residues: CASSLGGGRITDTQYF. Written as DNA, the CDR3 is TGTGCCAGCAGCTTGGGGGGGGGTAGGATCACAGATACGCAGTATTTT. The complete variable domain, with remaining parts taken from reference TRBV5-4 and TRBJ2-3, reads ETGVTQSPTHLIKTRGQQVTLRCSSQSGHNTVSWYQQALGQGPQFIFQYYREEENGRGNFPPRFSGLQFPNYSSELNVNALELDDSALYLCASSLGGGRITDTQYFGPGTRLTVL.

This clone occurred a few times. The chain employs TRBV5-6 and TRBJ2-1, with TRBD1 as a possible D gene (6 bases). The CDR3 totals 13 residues. V was shortened by 2 bases and J by 9 bases, with 12 bases between the two germline ends. Germline-derived CDR1 and CDR2 are SGHDT and YYEEEE. This CDR3 is CASSFVDRPEQFF. As DNA, the CDR3 is TGTGCCAGCAGCTTCGTCGACAGGCCTGAGCAGTTCTTC.

Notes on this clone: Other DNA variants within this sample encode the same CDR3. V and J are TRBV11-2 and TRBJ1-1, with D uncertain. V was trimmed by 2 bases and J by 8 bases, leaving 3 bases between them. The germline CDR1 and CDR2 sequences are SGHAT and FQNNGV. The CDR3 has 10 residues. Written as DNA, the CDR3 is TGTGCCAGCAGCTTACGGGAAGCTTTCTTT. As protein: CASSLREAFF.

The chain combines TRBV19 with TRBJ1-5; D may be TRBD1 (5 bases). The CDR3 contains 17 residues. V was clipped by 1 base and J by 0 bases, with 13 bases between them. The germline gives CDR1 LNHDA, CDR2 SQIVND (reference sequence). CDR3 amino acids: CASSIGRATGSNQPQHF. The CDR3 DNA follows: TGTGCCAGTAGTATAGGCAGGGCTACGGGTAGCAATCAGCCCCAGCATTTT.